This T cell receptor beta chain was retrieved from a study of identical twins. V was shortened by 3 bases and J by 5 bases, with 11 bases between the two germline ends. The CDR3 runs to 14 residues. Germline assignment: CDR1 LGHDT and CDR2 YNNKEL (reference sequence). Addition of a universal primer site occurred through template switching, and cDNA carried unique molecular identifiers. Via MiXCR, TCRdb re-called the 5' RACE reads, giving one row per CDR3 protein. The profile shows more than 400,000 distinct CDR3 sequences, approximately 14% of them singletons. The sample was also reused in another study, on yellow fever vaccine responses in identical twins.

The sequencing input was CD4+ T cells sorted from blood. The TCR was taken from a woman between 18 and 29 years old in good health. This chain links TRBV3-1 with TRBJ2-1; perhaps TRBD1 as D (6 bases). The CDR3 loop reads CASSHRQVHNEQFF. As DNA, the CDR3 is TGTGCCAGCAGCCATAGACAGGTCCACAATGAGCAGTTCTTC.